The 4 T cell receptor beta chains listed next were all sequenced from one sample in a study of blood T cell repertoires in COVID-19. The assay was immunoSEQ multiplex PCR, and TCRdb's table has in-frame clones only and misses some. The table includes under 200,000 clones, around nine tenths detected once. The specimen sequenced was peripheral blood. The receptors here all came from a man aged 18 to 35 with active or convalescent COVID-19.

This chain joins TRBV27 and TRBJ2-1; possible D gene TRBD2, 6 bases. Trimming stripped 10 bases from V and 8 bases from J, with 15 bases between. There are 12 residues in the CDR3. Germline CDR1 and CDR2: MNHEY and SMNVEV (reference sequence). CDR3 in DNA: TGTGCCACCATGGAGGGCGGGTATGAGCAGTTCTTC. This sequence encodes CATMEGGYEQFF.

J is TRBJ2-5 and V is TRBV18; D gene ambiguous. Germline CDR1 is KGHSH and CDR2 is LQKENI. The V and J ends lost 5 bases and 5 bases respectively, with 15 bases between them. The CDR3 is 14 amino acids. The CDR3: CASSSNTNVETQYF. DNA for the CDR3: TGTGCCAGCTCATCGAACACGAACGTGGAGACCCAGTACTTC.

This clone was seen a single time. The chain employs TRBV7-6 and TRBJ2-1; 11 positions match TRBD2. Germline assignment: CDR1 SGHVS and CDR2 FNYEAQ. CDR3 length: 16 residues. J was trimmed by 9 bases and V by 5 bases; bases with no gene match: 12. CDR3 DNA: TGTGCCAGCAGCCCCCTGACTAGCGGGGCCCGTAGTGAGCAGTTCTTC. It specifies CASSPLTSGARSEQFF.

The chain combines TRBV2 with TRBJ2-1; no clear D gene. V gave up 1 base and J gave up 0 bases, with 7 bases separating them. Per the germline V gene, CDR1 is SNHLY and CDR2 is FYNNEI. This CDR3 has 15 residues. CDR3 in DNA: TGTGCCAGCAGTGAAGAGCCTAGCTCCTACAATGAGCAGTTCTTC. Translated: CASSEEPSSYNEQFF.